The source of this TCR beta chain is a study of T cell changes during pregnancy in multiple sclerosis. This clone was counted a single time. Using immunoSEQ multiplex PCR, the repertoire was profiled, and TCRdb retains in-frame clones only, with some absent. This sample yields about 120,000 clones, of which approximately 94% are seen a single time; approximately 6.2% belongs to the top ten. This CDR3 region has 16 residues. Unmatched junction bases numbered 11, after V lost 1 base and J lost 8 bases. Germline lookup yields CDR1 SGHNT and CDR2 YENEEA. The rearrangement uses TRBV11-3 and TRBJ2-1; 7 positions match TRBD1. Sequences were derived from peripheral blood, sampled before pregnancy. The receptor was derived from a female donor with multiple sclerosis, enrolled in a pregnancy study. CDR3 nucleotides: TGTGCCAGCAGCTTAGGTCGGAGGCAGGGGGTCGATGAGCAGTTCTTC. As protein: CASSLGRRQGVDEQFF. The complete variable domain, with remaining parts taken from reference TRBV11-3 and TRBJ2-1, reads EAGVVQSPRYKIIEKKQPVAFWCNPISGHNTLYWYLQNLGQGPELLIRYENEEAVDDSQLPKDRFSAERLKGVDSTLKIQPAELGDSAVYLCASSLGRRQGVDEQFFGPGTRLTVL.